A single sample is the source of the 19 T cell receptor beta chains below, sequenced in a study of blood T cell repertoires in COVID-19. Only in-frame clones appear in the TCRdb table, and some are missing; sequencing was by immunoSEQ multiplex PCR. The sample has 200,000 or so clones; 70% to 85% are singletons. The sequenced sample consisted of peripheral blood. These receptors were obtained from a human donor with acute or convalescent COVID-19. The donor label of this sample is uncertain.

This clone occurred a few times. The chain employs TRBV6-2 or TRBV6-3 and TRBJ2-1, with 7 bases matching TRBD2. V shed 6 bases, J shed 8 bases, and the junction held 13 bases outside the gene matches. CDR3 size: 15 residues. CDR1 is MNHEY and CDR2 is SVGEGT in the germline V gene. The CDR3 DNA reads TGTGCCAGCAGCCCTTATGGGGAGGGCTTGGATGAGCAGTTCTTC. Translation: CASSPYGEGLDEQFF.

Points on this clone: The sample has other DNA sequences that encode this CDR3 too. The genes are TRBV5-1 and TRBJ2-1; 14 positions match TRBD2. V dropped 4 bases and J dropped 1; count of bases not matched to a gene: 7. The CDR3 totals 18 residues. Germline CDR1 SGHRS, CDR2 YFSETQ. Here the CDR3 DNA reads TGCGCCAGCAGCCTCGGACTAGCGGGAGGTAGGTCCTACAATGAGCAGTTCTTC. Translation: CASSLGLAGGRSYNEQFF. The full variable domain, rest sourced from reference TRBV5-1 and TRBJ2-1, is KAGVTQTPRYLIKTRGQQVTLSCSPISGHRSVSWYQQTPGQGLQFLFEYFSETQRNKGNFPGRFSGRQFSNSRSEMNVSTLELGDSALYLCASSLGLAGGRSYNEQFFGPGTRLTVL.

This rearrangement joins TRBV19 to TRBJ1-3; D gene unclear. Germline lookup yields CDR1 LNHDA and CDR2 SQIVND (reference sequence). The CDR3 length is 15 residues. V shed 1 base and J shed 2 bases, with 9 bases lying between them. The CDR3 nucleotides read TGTGCCAGTAGTATAGGGGTCCAGGCTGGAAACACCATATATTTT. This gives the protein CASSIGVQAGNTIYF.

This clone has just a few counts. The gene calls are TRBV6-5 and TRBJ1-1; D gene ambiguous. The CDR3 covers 14 residues. Germline loops: CDR1 MNHEY, CDR2 SVGAGI. Trimming pared 8 bases from V and 0 bases from J, leaving 13 bases between. CDR3 DNA sequence: TGTGCCAGCGGGAGTGATACTATGAACACTGAAGCTTTCTTT. Residues: CASGSDTMNTEAFF.

The CDR3 spells CASSQESGAAVLGNTIYF. The CDR3, as DNA: TGCGCCAGCAGCCAAGAATCTGGGGCGGCGGTACTTGGAAACACCATATATTTT. The V gene is TRBV4-3, the J gene TRBJ1-3, with D perhaps TRBD1 (5 bases). Trimming removed 0 bases from V and 3 bases from J, with 18 bases in between. Germline values: CDR1 LGHNA, CDR2 YSLEER. The CDR3 loop spans 18 amino acids.

The chain recombines TRBV5-1 with TRBJ2-1; TRBD2 matches at 8 bases. This CDR3 contains 14 residues. Germline-derived CDR1 and CDR2 are SGHRS and YFSETQ. The V and J ends lost 3 bases and 7 bases, in that order; junction bases with no gene match: 6. The DNA of the CDR3 is TGCGCCAGCAGCTCCTCCCCGGGGGGGAATGAGCAGTTCTTC. Translation: CASSSSPGGNEQFF.

This clone was found once. The CDR3 bases are TGTGCCTGGAGTTATGGAACTAGCGGGAGCGATGAGCAGTTCTTC. Its protein is CAWSYGTSGSDEQFF. The chain links TRBV30 to TRBJ2-1, with 11 bases fitting TRBD2. The germline V gene has CDR1 GTSNPN and CDR2 SVGIG (reference sequence). V shed 2 bases and J 8 bases; nucleotides not matched to a gene: 8. This CDR3 comprises 15 residues.

The V gene is TRBV5-6, the J gene TRBJ2-7; TRBD1 agrees at 9 bases. From germline, CDR1 is SGHDT and CDR2 YYEEEE. This CDR3 has 14 residues. Unmatched junction bases numbered 11, after V lost 4 bases and J lost 9 bases. The CDR3 here is CASSLPGQGVVQYF. The CDR3 DNA reads TGTGCCAGCAGCCTACCGGGACAGGGAGTCGTGCAGTACTTC. Complete variable domain (other parts from reference TRBV5-6 and TRBJ2-7): DAGVTQSPTHLIKTRGQQVTLRCSPKSGHDTVSWYQQALGQGPQFIFQYYEEEERQRGNFPDRFSGHQFPNYSSELNVNALLLGDSALYLCASSLPGQGVVQYFGPGTRLTVT.

This chain connects TRBV10-3 to TRBJ2-2; D remains ambiguous. CDR3 length: 13 residues. Germline CDR1 and CDR2: ENHRY and SYGVKD. The V end lost 3 bases, the J end lost 6 bases, and 8 bases lay between the germline ends. CDR3 nucleotides: TGTGCCATCAGTGACGGTATATCCGGGGAGCTGTTTTTT. Residues: CAISDGISGELFF.

V gene TRBV2 combines with J gene TRBJ1-3; possible D gene TRBD1, 5 bases. The V and J ends lost 6 bases and 4 bases respectively, with 10 bases between them. The germline CDR1 and CDR2 sequences are SNHLY and FYNNEI. This CDR3 contains 13 residues. The CDR3 is CASRGQGGNTIYF. The CDR3, as DNA: TGTGCCAGCAGGGGCCAGGGAGGAAACACCATATATTTT.

Only a few counts were recorded for this clone. The V call is TRBV14, the J call TRBJ1-1, with a tentative D call TRBD1 (5 bases). The CDR3 is made up of 13 amino acids. Trimming shortened V by 4 bases and J by 7 bases, and 13 bases separated the two germline ends. CDR1 and CDR2 from the germline V gene are SGHDN and FVKESK. CDR3 sequence reads: CASSRTPGSEAFF. The CDR3 DNA reads as TGTGCCAGCAGCCGGACACCTGGCAGTGAAGCTTTCTTT.

The chain couples TRBV7-3 to TRBJ2-5; TRBD1 matches 7 bases. Germline trimming cut 5 bases from V and 2 bases from J; bases unmatched to any gene: 8. CDR1 SGHTA and CDR2 FQGTGA come from the germline V gene. The CDR3 has 15 amino acids. The chain's CDR3 is CASSRQGDPQETQYF. CDR3 DNA sequence: TGTGCCAGCAGCCGACAGGGTGACCCTCAAGAGACCCAGTACTTC.

The chain has TRBV29-1 and TRBJ2-3, with 7 bases that match TRBD1. The ends lost 6 bases at V and 1 base at J; junction bases unmatched: 7. The CDR3 totals 14 residues. The germline V gene encodes CDR1 SQVTM and CDR2 ANQGSEA. CDR3 amino acids: CSVTQGQGTDTQYF. The CDR3 DNA follows: TGCAGCGTAACACAGGGGCAGGGCACAGATACGCAGTATTTT.

This rearrangement joins TRBV19 to TRBJ2-3; D is perhaps TRBD1 (5 bases). CDR1 LNHDA and CDR2 SQIVND come from the germline V gene (reference sequence). The V gene lost 9 bases and the J gene lost 4 bases, with 17 bases spanning the gap. This CDR3 region has 14 residues. CDR3 coding DNA: TGTGCCAGCTCGTGGGGCGGAGTAGCAGATACGCAGTATTTT. Translated, it gives CASSWGGVADTQYF.

The chain recombines TRBV10-3 with TRBJ2-1; D gene uncertain. Trimming stripped 10 bases from V and 6 bases from J, with 13 bases between. The germline gives CDR1 ENHRY, CDR2 SYGVKD. This CDR3 comprises 12 residues. In DNA, the CDR3 is TGTGCCACCAGACCCAGTGTCAATGAGCAGTTCTTC. This sequence encodes CATRPSVNEQFF.

The genes are TRBV2 and TRBJ1-2; 9 positions match TRBD1. The CDR3 is 16 residues long. Germline assignment: CDR1 SNHLY and CDR2 FYNNEI. V shed 4 bases, J shed 4 bases, and the junction held 10 bases outside the gene matches. The CDR3 DNA reads as TGTGCCAGCAGTGTTCGGGACAGGGTGAGCGGCTATGGCTACACCTTC. It yields the protein CASSVRDRVSGYGYTF.

V is TRBV28 and J is TRBJ2-7; a possible D gene is TRBD2 (6 bases). Between the trimmed V and J ends, which lost 5 bases and 1 base, there was a span of 6 bases. Germline CDR1 reads MDHEN; CDR2 reads SYDVKM. This CDR3 has 12 amino acids. The chain's CDR3 is CASSAGSYEQYF. The CDR3 DNA follows: TGTGCCAGCAGTGCGGGGTCCTACGAGCAGTACTTC.

The chain employs TRBV4-1 and TRBJ1-2; D gene ambiguous. V was shortened by 1 base and J by 4 bases, with 19 bases between the two germline ends. Germline CDR1 reads MGHRA; CDR2 reads YSYEKL. This CDR3 is 17 amino acids long. CDR3 sequence: CASSQGGSSADIYGYTF. CDR3 sequence (DNA): TGCGCCAGCAGCCAAGGTGGTAGTTCGGCCGACATCTATGGCTACACCTTC.

The rearrangement joins TRBV5-6 to TRBJ2-2; TRBD1 agrees at 8 bases. The germline gives CDR1 SGHDT, CDR2 YYEEEE. Unmatched junction bases numbered 10, after V lost 3 bases and J lost 6 bases. CDR3 length: 16 amino acids. CDR3 nucleotide sequence: TGTGCCAGCAGCTCGGGACAGGTCGGGCCCGCCGGGGAGCTGTTTTTT. Translation gives CASSSGQVGPAGELFF.